The rows below give T cell receptor beta chains drawn from one sample of a study of response to subunit inactivated influenza vaccine. From the RT-PCR reads, TCRdb called clonotypes with MiXCR, one entry per CDR3 protein. The sample holds under 950,000 distinct CDR3 sequences, over 20% seen once. Specimen: PBMCs from blood, collected 5 days after vaccination. The receptors were sampled from a middle-aged man who received an inactivated influenza vaccine. The CDR3 runs from the conserved cysteine through the conserved F or W. D genes are given only for firm matches. Expanded clones get a size class; other rows say once, few or many, or leave the size out.

CASSPDSGSVTKQYF,TGCGCCAGCAGCCCAGATAGCGGGAGCGTTACGAAGCAGTACTTC,TRBJ2-7,.,TRBD2,TRBV5-1
CASSSGGTSSGANVLTF,TGCGCCAGCAGTTCAGGGGGCACGAGCTCTGGGGCCAACGTCCTGACTTTC,TRBJ2-6,.,TRBD1,TRBV5-1
CASSEAVLSTPTYEQYF,TGTGCCAGCAGTGAAGCTGTTCTTTCCACGCCAACCTACGAGCAGTACTTC,TRBJ2-7,few,.,TRBV2
CASSQEGGGSEQFF,TGTGCCAGCAGCCAAGAGGGGGGGGGTAGTGAGCAGTTCTTC,TRBJ2-1,few,TRBD2,TRBV4-2
CASTPGHRGLAGDTDTQYF,TGTGCCAGCACCCCGGGACACCGTGGACTAGCGGGAGACACAGATACGCAGTATTTT,TRBJ2-3,once,TRBD2,TRBV2
CSVAGQYEQYF,TGCAGCGTTGCTGGACAGTACGAGCAGTACTTC,TRBJ2-7,.,.,TRBV29-1
CAISEIGVNYGYTF,TGTGCCATCAGTGAGATAGGAGTAAACTATGGCTACACCTTC,TRBJ1-2,few,.,TRBV10-3
CASSLYRIGEAFF,TGTGCCAGCAGTTTATACCGGATCGGTGAAGCTTTCTTT,TRBJ1-1,.,.,TRBV28
CATSAGTDSFYGYTF,TGTGCCACCAGTGCAGGGACAGATTCCTTCTATGGCTACACCTTC,TRBJ1-2,.,TRBD1,TRBV24-1
CASSLPTVQETQYF,TGTGCCAGCAGCTTGCCGACAGTACAAGAGACCCAGTACTTC,TRBJ2-5,few,.,TRBV5-5
CSARVSFQETQYF,TGCAGTGCTAGAGTCTCCTTCCAAGAGACCCAGTACTTC,TRBJ2-5,few,.,TRBV20-1
CSALGTDAKNIQYF,TGCAGTGCCCTAGGGACAGACGCCAAAAACATTCAGTACTTC,TRBJ2-4,.,TRBD1,TRBV20-1
CASSQGMNTQYF,TGCGCCAGCAGCCAAGGAATGAATACGCAGTATTTT,TRBJ2-3,.,.,TRBV4-1
CASSLAYGLQRTGELFF,TGTGCCAGCAGCTTGGCCTATGGACTACAACGCACCGGGGAGCTGTTTTTT,TRBJ2-2,.,.,TRBV5-6
CASSQDRVASVPSFF,TGTGCCAGCAGCCAAGACCGAGTTGCTAGCGTACCTTCGTTCTTC,TRBJ2-1,.,.,TRBV4-2
CASSRAGGLVETQYF,TGTGCCAGCAGTCGAGCGGGGGGGCTCGTGGAGACCCAGTACTTC,TRBJ2-5,.,TRBD2,TRBV6-1
CASSFRESLNEQFF,TGTGCCAGCAGCTTTCGGGAGAGTCTCAATGAGCAGTTCTTC,TRBJ2-1,many,.,TRBV11-2
CASSYSGTSGISGANVLTF,TGTGCCAGCAGTTACTCCGGGACTAGCGGGATATCAGGGGCCAACGTCCTGACTTTC,TRBJ2-6,few,TRBD2,TRBV6-5
CASSFYVTDTQYF,TGTGCCAGCAGCTTTTATGTAACAGATACGCAGTATTTT,TRBJ2-3,few,.,TRBV11-1
CASSYLGLGPETQYF,TGTGCCAGCAGTTACCTGGGACTAGGGCCGGAGACCCAGTACTTC,TRBJ2-5,.,TRBD2,TRBV6-5
CASSGGARADTQYF,TGCGCCAGCAGCGGGGGGGCCCGAGCAGATACGCAGTATTTT,TRBJ2-3,few,.,TRBV5-1
CAISAGRTYSTDTQYF,TGTGCCATCAGTGCAGGCAGAACCTACAGCACAGATACGCAGTATTTT,TRBJ2-3,.,.,TRBV10-3
CASSLLSSTGVGYEQYF,TGTGCCAGCAGTTTATTGTCCTCTACGGGAGTCGGATACGAGCAGTACTTC,TRBJ2-7,.,.,TRBV28
CATSILWEYF,TGTGCCACCAGTATATTGTGGGAGTACTTC,TRBJ2-7,.,.,TRBV24-1
CASSQDGGGTEAFF,TGCGCCAGCAGCCAAGATGGGGGCGGTACTGAAGCTTTCTTT,TRBJ1-1,few,.,TRBV4-3
CASQTWGGPSYEQYF,TGTGCCAGCCAAACCTGGGGGGGGCCGTCCTACGAGCAGTACTTC,TRBJ2-7,few,.,TRBV12-3/TRBV12-4
CSVDNNEQFF,TGCAGCGTTGATAACAATGAGCAGTTCTTC,TRBJ2-1,.,.,TRBV29-1
CASSSGRNNEQFF,TGTGCCAGCAGCTCGGGCCGTAACAATGAGCAGTTCTTC,TRBJ2-1,few,.,TRBV7-3
CASSQEWGSKQYF,TGCGCCAGCAGCCAAGAGTGGGGGAGCAAGCAGTACTTC,TRBJ2-7,.,.,TRBV4-3
CASSQEAGAFERTDTQYF,TGCGCCAGCAGCCAAGAAGCTGGAGCGTTCGAGAGGACAGATACGCAGTATTTT,TRBJ2-3,few,.,TRBV4-3
CASSLGLGSTDTQYF,TGTGCCAGCAGTTTAGGTTTAGGGAGCACAGATACGCAGTATTTT,TRBJ2-3,many,.,TRBV12-3/TRBV12-4
CASSQVLAGTDTQYF,TGTGCCAGCAGCCAAGTACTAGCGGGAACAGATACGCAGTATTTT,TRBJ2-3,few,TRBD2,TRBV3-1
CASSLRRGSEAFF,TGTGCCAGCAGCCTTCGCCGCGGCAGTGAAGCTTTCTTT,TRBJ1-1,few,.,TRBV3-1
CASSWGAPGTGANVLTF,TGTGCCAGCAGCTGGGGGGCCCCGGGAACGGGGGCCAACGTCCTGACTTTC,TRBJ2-6,.,.,TRBV9
CASSSNAEGTQYF,TGTGCCAGCAGCTCTAACGCCGAGGGTACGCAGTATTTT,TRBJ2-3,few,.,TRBV7-2
CASSYNLDRGGDTQYF,TGTGCCAGCAGTTACAATTTGGACAGAGGGGGAGATACGCAGTATTTT,TRBJ2-3,.,.,TRBV6-2/TRBV6-3
CATRRPENTGELFF,TGCGCCACTAGGAGACCAGAGAACACCGGGGAGCTGTTTTTT,TRBJ2-2,.,.,TRBV10-1
CASSLALGVETQYF,TGTGCCAGCAGCTTAGCCCTCGGCGTGGAGACCCAGTACTTC,TRBJ2-5,few,.,TRBV7-2
CASSRDSITYEQYF,TGTGCCAGCAGCCGGGACAGTATTACCTACGAGCAGTACTTC,TRBJ2-7,.,TRBD1,TRBV6-1
CASSARGLGQGNNEQFF,TGTGCCAGCAGCGCAAGAGGTCTGGGACAGGGTAACAATGAGCAGTTCTTC,TRBJ2-1,few,TRBD1,TRBV9
CASSNHNSPLHF,TGTGCCAGCAGCAACCATAATTCACCCCTCCACTTT,TRBJ1-6,few,.,TRBV9
CASSPPVVNSPLHF,TGTGCCAGCTCACCACCAGTAGTTAATTCACCCCTCCACTTT,TRBJ1-6,few,.,TRBV18
CASSYTGTALYGYTF,TGTGCCAGCAGTTACACCGGGACAGCTCTCTATGGCTACACCTTC,TRBJ1-2,many,TRBD1,TRBV6-2/TRBV6-3
CSARDLGTGRNTGELFF,TGCAGTGCTAGAGATCTCGGGACAGGGAGGAACACCGGGGAGCTGTTTTTT,TRBJ2-2,.,TRBD1,TRBV20-1
CASRLSGGAAGELFF,TGTGCCAGCAGGCTAAGCGGGGGGGCCGCCGGGGAGCTGTTTTTT,TRBJ2-2,.,TRBD2,TRBV7-6
CSANQRLIRVEQFF,TGCAGTGCTAACCAACGATTAATCAGGGTTGAGCAGTTCTTC,TRBJ2-1,many,.,TRBV20-1
CSVVSSTDTQYF,TGCAGCGTTGTAAGCAGCACAGATACGCAGTATTTT,TRBJ2-3,.,.,TRBV29-1